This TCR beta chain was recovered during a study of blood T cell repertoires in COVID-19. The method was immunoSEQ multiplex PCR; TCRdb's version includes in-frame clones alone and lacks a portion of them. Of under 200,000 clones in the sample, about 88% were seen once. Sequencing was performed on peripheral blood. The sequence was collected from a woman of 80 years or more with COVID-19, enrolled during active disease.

CDR3 in amino acids: CASSLTGQLQFF. For the CDR3, the DNA is TGTGCCAGCAGTTTAACCGGACAGCTTCAGTTCTTC. This chain uses TRBV28 with TRBJ2-1; weak D call: TRBD1 (6 bases). The V and J ends lost 2 bases and 13 bases respectively, with 12 bases between them. Germline-derived CDR1 and CDR2 are MDHEN and SYDVKM. There are 12 residues in the CDR3.